These 19 T cell receptor beta chains share one sample of origin, sequenced in a study of shared clonotypes between healthy human individuals. Measured with immunoSEQ multiplex PCR; TCRdb has only the in-frame clones, and not every one. The sample has about 1 million clones, approximately 70% seen once. Sequenced: memory CD4+ T cells sorted from blood. The subset is: CD45RA-negative fraction. The receptor source for this set is a man younger than 35 in good health.

This clone was recorded a few times. The V and J genes are TRBV10-3 and TRBJ1-4, with unresolved D. The V gene lost 4 bases and the J gene lost 8 bases, with 11 bases spanning the gap. This CDR3 region has 13 residues. Germline V lookup: CDR1 ENHRY, CDR2 SYGVKD. CDR3 in DNA: TGTGCCATCAGTGGACCCCCGGGAGAAAAACTGTTTTTT. As protein: CAISGPPGEKLFF.

The chain combines TRBV19 with TRBJ2-1; 14 bases fit TRBD2. CDR3 length equals 15 residues. V gave up 6 bases and J gave up 9 bases; unmatched junction bases: 7. The V gene's germline CDR1 is LNHDA and CDR2 SQIVND (reference sequence). The CDR3 nucleotides read TGTGCCAGTAGCCGGGGACTAGCGGGGGTTGGTGAGCAGTTCTTC. Amino acid sequence: CASSRGLAGVGEQFF.

This chain uses TRBV19 with TRBJ2-5; 16 nucleotides line up with TRBD2. The CDR3 covers 20 residues. CDR1 is LNHDA and CDR2 is SQIVND in the germline V gene (reference sequence). Trimming removed 5 bases from V and 0 bases from J; junction bases left unmatched: 12. The CDR3 here is CASSPSPGLAGGPYQETQYF. In nucleotides, the CDR3 is TGTGCCAGTAGTCCTAGCCCGGGACTAGCGGGGGGGCCTTACCAAGAGACCCAGTACTTC.

This clone was seen a handful of times. The J gene is TRBJ2-7, the V gene TRBV19; 13 bases agree with TRBD2. With V trimmed by 4 bases and J by 6 bases, 15 bases remained unmatched. Germline loops: CDR1 LNHDA, CDR2 SQIVND (reference sequence). There are 18 residues in the CDR3. The CDR3: CASSTPGLAGFTMGEQYF. DNA for the CDR3: TGTGCCAGTAGTACTCCGGGACTAGCGGGATTTACCATGGGCGAGCAGTACTTC.

The CDR3 region has the DNA TGTGCCAGAAGCTTCGGAAGGGCGCACTATGGCTACACCTTC. Protein: CARSFGRAHYGYTF. V gene TRBV5-3 combines with J gene TRBJ1-2; no reliable D call. TRBV5-3 has ORF status, its function being uncertain. V lost 2 bases and J lost 3, with 11 bases in between. The CDR3 is 14 residues long.

This rearrangement joins TRBV30 to TRBJ2-1, with D unresolved. V shed 2 bases and J shed 5 bases, with 10 bases lying between them. CDR1 and CDR2 from the germline V gene are GTSNPN and SVGIG (reference sequence). CDR3 length: 13 amino acids. DNA for the CDR3: TGTGCCTGGAGTTCTCACAGAGACAATGAGCAGTTCTTC. This sequence encodes CAWSSHRDNEQFF.

Comment on this clone: Other DNA sequences in this specimen translate into the identical CDR3. The gene calls are TRBV18 and TRBJ1-1; D is possibly TRBD1 (5 bases). Trimming shortened V by 5 bases and J by 1 base, and 11 bases separated the two germline ends. Per the germline V gene, CDR1 is KGHSH and CDR2 is LQKENI. The CDR3 loop spans 14 amino acids. The CDR3 protein is CASSSQGGNTEAFF. The CDR3 DNA reads as TGTGCCAGCTCATCTCAGGGAGGGAACACTGAAGCTTTCTTT.

This clone was seen just once. At the DNA level, this CDR3 is encoded by other sequences in the same sample as well. This chain connects TRBV7-2 to TRBJ1-5, with D tentatively TRBD1 (5 bases). The CDR3 runs to 14 residues. V was cut by 5 bases and J by 0 bases, with 8 bases left in between. CDR1 and CDR2 from the germline V gene are SGHTA and FQGNSA. The CDR3 sequence is CASSPGYSNQPQHF. CDR3 bases: TGTGCCAGCAGCCCAGGGTATAGCAATCAGCCCCAGCATTTT.

The chain links TRBV7-2 to TRBJ1-6; D unclear. V was pared by 1 base and J by 6 bases, with 10 bases between. This CDR3 is built from 15 residues. From germline, CDR1 is SGHTA and CDR2 FQGNSA. Here the CDR3 reads CASSLDPGINSPLHF. The CDR3 DNA sequence: TGTGCCAGCAGCTTAGATCCGGGAATTAATTCACCCCTCCACTTT.

This clone has a single count. This chain uses TRBV28 with TRBJ2-7, with TRBD1 matching over 9 bases. V trimming: 5 bases; J trimming: 2 bases; junction bases outside the gene matches: 10. This CDR3 comprises 16 residues. Germline V CDR1 and CDR2: MDHEN, SYDVKM. The CDR3 here is CASSHNGQGYAYEQYF. The CDR3 DNA is TGTGCCAGCAGTCACAACGGACAGGGGTACGCCTACGAGCAGTACTTC. Combining the CDR3 with reference TRBV28 and TRBJ2-7 gives the whole variable domain DVKVTQSSRYLVKRTGEKVFLECVQDMDHENMFWYRQDPGLGLRLIYFSYDVKMKEKGDIPEGYSVSREKKERFSLILESASTNQTSMYLCASSHNGQGYAYEQYFGPGTRLTVT.

V is TRBV6-5 and J is TRBJ1-1; D remains ambiguous. Germline CDR1 is MNHEY and CDR2 is SVGAGI. The CDR3 loop spans 13 amino acids. V was shortened by 0 bases and J by 8 bases, with 10 bases between the two germline ends. The CDR3 sequence is CASSYSIGVEAFF. CDR3 nucleotides: TGTGCCAGCAGTTACTCGATTGGGGTGGAAGCTTTCTTT.

This clone has just one count. Written as DNA, the CDR3 is TGTGCCAGCTCCCGCGCCGACGGCGGAAACACTGAAGCTTTCTTT. Its translation is CASSRADGGNTEAFF. The chain is built from TRBV18 and TRBJ1-1, with D hard to call. Germline-derived CDR1 and CDR2 are KGHSH and LQKENI. This CDR3 is 15 amino acids long. Trimming removed 6 bases at V and 2 bases at J, with 16 bases between.

CDR3 protein: CASSVESRDRANQPQHF. Written as DNA, the CDR3 is TGTGCCAGCAGCGTAGAAAGTCGAGACAGAGCCAATCAGCCCCAGCATTTT. The chain employs TRBV9 and TRBJ1-5; D is possibly TRBD1 (5 bases). The CDR3 has 17 residues. In germline, CDR1 is SGDLS, CDR2 YYNGEE. Trimming cost V 0 bases and J 3 bases, with 16 bases left between them.

The rearrangement joins TRBV7-2 to TRBJ1-5; D is unclear. CDR1 and CDR2 (germline): SGHTA, FQGNSA. The V and J ends lost 0 bases and 7 bases respectively, with 13 bases between them. The CDR3 loop spans 15 amino acids. The CDR3, as DNA: TGTGCCAGCAGCTTAGCCGGCAGGTCCGAGCAGCCCCAGCATTTT. It translates to CASSLAGRSEQPQHF.

The rearrangement joins TRBV11-3 to TRBJ2-2; TRBD2 agrees at 11 bases. This CDR3 region has 17 residues. CDR1 and CDR2 (germline): SGHNT, YENEEA. V was pared by 8 bases and J by 4 bases, with 12 bases of the junction left unmatched. CDR3 amino acids: CASSGPSGGMITGELFF. In nucleotides, the CDR3 is TGTGCCAGCTCTGGCCCTAGCGGGGGGATGATCACCGGGGAGCTGTTTTTT. The whole variable domain, remainder taken from reference TRBV11-3 and TRBJ2-2, is EAGVVQSPRYKIIEKKQPVAFWCNPISGHNTLYWYLQNLGQGPELLIRYENEEAVDDSQLPKDRFSAERLKGVDSTLKIQPAELGDSAVYLCASSGPSGGMITGELFFGEGSRLTVL.

This chain links TRBV23-1 with TRBJ2-5; tentatively, D is TRBD1 (6 bases). TRBV23-1 is an ORF for which the function is uncertain. V was clipped by 4 bases and J by 5 bases, with 14 bases between them. The CDR3 is 14 residues long. The CDR3 coding sequence is TGCGCCAGCAGTCTCAACAGGGCGGAGGAGACCCAGTACTTC. This codes for CASSLNRAEETQYF.

This chain joins TRBV18 and TRBJ1-5, with a tentative D call TRBD1 (6 bases). Trimming took off 3 bases at V and 0 bases at J, with 12 bases between the two ends. Germline CDR1 reads KGHSH; CDR2 reads LQKENI. The CDR3 has 16 residues. CDR3 sequence reads: CASSPNREGSNQPQHF. The CDR3 bases are TGTGCCAGCTCACCTAACAGGGAAGGTAGCAATCAGCCCCAGCATTTT.

Worth noting for this clone: This same CDR3 is encoded by further DNA sequences in the sample. The rearrangement links TRBV5-1 to TRBJ1-1; no clear D. The CDR3 has 13 residues. V was shortened by 1 base and J by 1 base, with 5 bases between the two germline ends. The germline V gene encodes CDR1 SGHRS and CDR2 YFSETQ. CDR3 sequence: CASSLIQNTEAFF. The CDR3 DNA follows: TGCGCCAGCAGCTTGATCCAGAACACTGAAGCTTTCTTT.

This clone was seen more than once but under ten times. The V and J genes are TRBV7-2 and TRBJ1-5; 10 bases line up with TRBD1. Germline CDR1 is SGHTA and CDR2 is FQGNSA. The V and J ends lost 3 bases and 1 base, in that order; junction bases with no gene match: 3. The CDR3 consists of 16 residues. The CDR3 DNA reads TGTGCCAGCAGCTTTTCGGGACAGGGGAGCAATCAGCCCCAGCATTTT. It specifies CASSFSGQGSNQPQHF.